The source of this T cell receptor (beta chain) is a study of vaccination effects on CD4 cells after COVID-19. The CDR3 has 15 amino acids. Germline values: CDR1 ENHRY, CDR2 SYGVKD. V lost 4 bases and J lost 8; bases outside the gene matches: 7. Concerning this clone: Its antigen is still unknown.

ViraFEST expansion of antigen-specific CD4+ T cells with viral peptide pools preceded sequencing. Subsequent to a culture period of around eleven days, CD4+ T cells were isolated. The person had a PCR-confirmed SARS-CoV-2 infection during March to December 2020. Generated by immunoSEQ multiplex PCR, the TCRdb table keeps only in-frame clones and is missing some. The repertoire includes 70,000 or so clones, under 85% of them detected once, and less than 5.5% sits in the top ten. Sample: CD4+ T cells from PBMCs cultured with HIV peptides, taken before COVID-19 vaccination. The subset: HIV-1 Nef peptide pool negative control/reference culture. The rearrangement links TRBV10-3 to TRBJ2-1; 11 nucleotides align to TRBD2. The receptor comes from a human donor who had a prior SARS-CoV-2 infection. This CDR3 is CAISGIAGGFHEQFF. CDR3 DNA sequence: TGTGCCATCAGTGGGATAGCGGGAGGGTTCCATGAGCAGTTCTTC.